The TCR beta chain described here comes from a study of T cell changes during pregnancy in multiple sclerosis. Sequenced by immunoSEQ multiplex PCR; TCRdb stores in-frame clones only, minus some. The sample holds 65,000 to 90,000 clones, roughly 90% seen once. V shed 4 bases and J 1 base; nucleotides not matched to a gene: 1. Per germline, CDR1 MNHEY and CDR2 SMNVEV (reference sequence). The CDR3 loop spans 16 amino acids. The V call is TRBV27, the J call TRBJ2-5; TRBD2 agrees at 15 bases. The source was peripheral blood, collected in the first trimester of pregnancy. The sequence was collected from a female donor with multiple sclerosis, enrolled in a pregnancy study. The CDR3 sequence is CASSSGLAGGQETQYF. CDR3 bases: TGTGCCAGCAGTTCGGGACTAGCGGGAGGCCAAGAGACCCAGTACTTC.